The T cell receptor beta chain under discussion was sequenced for a study of cytomegalovirus exposure and HLA in healthy donors. Study overall: There were roughly 80 million unique TCRs (from HLA-typed donors) in an early data release.

This CDR3 region has 14 residues. CDR1 is SSHAT, CDR2 FNYEAQ, per germline (reference sequence). Remarks on this clone: The junction departs from germline at one end; a sequencing error may be responsible.

Primers: 60 Vbeta forward and 13 Jbeta reverse. Profiling relied on immunoSEQ multiplex PCR, and the TCRdb table lists in-frame clones only, not all of them. Of about 150,000 clones in the sample, 65% to 80% were seen once. The sequenced material came from PBMCs. The V and J genes are TRBV7-7 and TRBJ2-5, with 7 nucleotides matching TRBD2. This sequence originates from a male donor in good health and CMV-seronegative. CDR3 loop: CASSPRGVAETQYF. CDR3 coding DNA: TGTGCTAGCAGCCCTCGGGGGGTGGCAGAGACCCAGTACTTC.